These 27 T cell receptor beta chains came from one sample sequenced in a study of lymphopenia after photon versus proton radiotherapy (dated by TCRdb to about 2019). Receptors were amplified or captured by the immunoSEQ multiplex PCR assay. Sourced from immuneACCESS, this table was stored by TCRdb with only in-frame sequences that have V and J called. A share of the clones is absent; for the studies checked, an unresolved V gene accounts for under half, and the remainder has no known explanation. The sample profile shows tens of thousands of clones; approximately 82% of them were found once. Together, the top ten hold over 25% of the sample. This specimen consisted of peripheral blood, obtained from a patient treated with photon-based radiotherapy. Source of these receptors: a man aged 50 to 60 with gastric cancer.

This clone was detected only a few times. The chain is built from TRBV10-1 and TRBJ2-3; D remains ambiguous. The CDR3 contains 14 residues. V was pared by 0 bases and J by 0 bases, with 4 bases between. Germline-derived CDR1 and CDR2 are WNHNN and SYGVQD (reference sequence). CDR3 DNA: TGCGCCAGCAGTGAGTCCCCAAGCACAGATACGCAGTATTTT. Translation gives CASSESPSTDTQYF.

The chain uses TRBV5-4 and TRBJ1-2, with a tentative D call TRBD1 (5 bases). V dropped 5 bases and J dropped 8 bases, with 13 bases sitting between them. From germline, CDR1 is SGHNT and CDR2 YYREEE (reference sequence). CDR3 length: 12 amino acids. The CDR3 here is CASSPGTGGYTF. The CDR3 nucleotides read TGTGCCAGCAGTCCCGGGACTGGGGGCTACACCTTC.

The DNA for the CDR3 is TGTGCCAGCAGACAGATAGTGAGGAGGACAGATACGCAGTATTTT. Its protein product is CASRQIVRRTDTQYF. The chain uses TRBV27 and TRBJ2-3; perhaps TRBD2 as D (5 bases). Per germline, CDR1 MNHEY and CDR2 SMNVEV (reference sequence). V lost 6 bases and J 3 bases, leaving 16 bases between the germline ends. The CDR3 sequence is 15 residues long.

The rearrangement links TRBV4-2 to TRBJ1-2, with D maybe TRBD1 (6 bases). Germline assignment: CDR1 LGHNA and CDR2 YNFKEQ. V shed 2 bases and J shed 0 bases, with 16 bases lying between them. This CDR3 contains 17 residues. CDR3 nucleotide sequence: TGTGCCAGCAGCCAACCTGGACAGAGTCAAGCTAACTATGGCTACACCTTC. As protein: CASSQPGQSQANYGYTF.

The chain couples TRBV6-1 to TRBJ2-3; D is unresolved. V lost 6 bases to trimming and J lost 3 bases, with 10 bases between them. The germline V gene has CDR1 MNHNS and CDR2 SASEGT. This CDR3 comprises 13 residues. The CDR3 coding sequence is TGTGCCAGCAGGGGCCCAGCTACAGATACGCAGTATTTT. This encodes CASRGPATDTQYF.

The genes are TRBV9 and TRBJ2-5, with TRBD2 matching over 7 bases. The CDR3 is made up of 16 amino acids. CDR1 and CDR2 from the germline V gene are SGDLS and YYNGEE. V dropped 4 bases and J dropped 2; count of bases not matched to a gene: 11. The CDR3 loop reads CASSSLEGGPQETQYF. The CDR3 DNA sequence: TGTGCCAGCAGCTCGCTAGAGGGAGGGCCTCAAGAGACCCAGTACTTC.

The rearrangement uses TRBV6-5 and TRBJ2-7, with a possible D match to TRBD1 (7 bases). Germline-derived CDR1 and CDR2 are MNHEY and SVGAGI. The V gene lost 6 bases and the J gene lost 1 base, with 13 bases spanning the gap. The CDR3 extends over 14 amino acids. DNA for the CDR3: TGTGCCAGCAGGGAGGGGACAGCGTCCTACGAGCAGTACTTC. Translated: CASREGTASYEQYF.

The chain uses TRBV28 and TRBJ2-2; 9 nucleotides align to TRBD2. The germline CDR1 and CDR2 sequences are MDHEN and SYDVKM. The V segment lost 1 base and the J segment 2 bases; nucleotides outside the gene matches: 11. The CDR3 is 19 residues long. For the CDR3, the DNA is TGTGCCAGCAGTTTATTGGGGGGTGGGCTAGCGGGAAACACCGGGGAGCTGTTTTTT. As protein: CASSLLGGGLAGNTGELFF.

This chain links TRBV29-1 with TRBJ2-1, with 7 nucleotides matching TRBD1. The germline gives CDR1 SQVTM, CDR2 ANQGSEA. CDR3 length: 15 amino acids. V lost 3 bases, J lost 4 bases, and 9 bases stayed unmatched. CDR3 amino acids: CSVDYTGTEYNEQFF. CDR3 DNA: TGCAGCGTTGATTATACCGGGACAGAATACAATGAGCAGTTCTTC.

The chain joins TRBV11-2 to TRBJ2-3; D unresolved. In germline, CDR1 is SGHAT, CDR2 FQNNGV. This CDR3 has 12 amino acids. The V and J ends lost 5 bases and 2 bases respectively, with 5 bases between them. Written as DNA, the CDR3 is TGTGCCAGCAGCGAGCACACAGATACGCAGTATTTT. Translating it yields CASSEHTDTQYF.

The rearrangement joins TRBV7-9 to TRBJ2-5; 7 bases fit TRBD1. CDR1 and CDR2 (germline): SEHNR, FQNEAQ (reference sequence). This CDR3 has 14 residues. J lost 0 bases, V lost 5 bases, and 3 bases had no gene match. CDR3 sequence: CASSKQGYQETQYF. In nucleotides, the CDR3 is TGTGCCAGCAGCAAACAGGGGTACCAAGAGACCCAGTACTTC. Filled out from reference TRBV7-9 and TRBJ2-5, the complete variable domain reads DTGVSQNPRHKITKRGQNVTFRCDPISEHNRLYWYRQTLGQGPEFLTYFQNEAQLEKSRLLSDRFSAERPKGSFSTLEIQRTEQGDSAMYLCASSKQGYQETQYFGPGTRLLVL.

CDR3 nucleotide sequence: TGTGCCAGCAGCTCACAATCCTACAATGAGCAGTTCTTC. It codes for CASSSQSYNEQFF. The chain is built from TRBV14 and TRBJ2-1; D remains unclear. The germline CDR1 and CDR2 sequences are SGHDN and FVKESK. With 5 bases removed from V and 1 base from J, the gap between germline ends came to 6 bases. This CDR3 is 13 amino acids long.

CDR3 region: CASSPGLGDGTISNQPQHF. The CDR3 nucleotides read TGTGCCAGCTCACCCGGGTTAGGAGACGGGACAATTAGCAATCAGCCCCAGCATTTT. J is TRBJ1-5 and V is TRBV18, with a tentative D call TRBD1 (6 bases). This CDR3 comprises 19 residues. Looked up from germline, CDR1 is KGHSH and CDR2 is LQKENI. V was trimmed by 3 bases and J by 0 bases, leaving 21 bases between them.

The V gene is TRBV5-4, the J gene TRBJ1-2, with unresolved D. Germline lookup yields CDR1 SGHNT and CDR2 YYREEE (reference sequence). This CDR3 spans 14 amino acids. Deletions cut 2 bases from V and 8 bases from J, with 16 bases between. This CDR3 is CASSFWGRGEGYTF. In nucleotides, the CDR3 is TGTGCCAGCAGCTTTTGGGGTCGCGGGGAGGGCTACACCTTC.

V gene TRBV28 combines with J gene TRBJ2-5; 12 bases map to TRBD1. CDR3 length: 16 amino acids. Germline values: CDR1 MDHEN, CDR2 SYDVKM. After removal of 3 bases from V and 2 bases from J, the junction contained 4 bases not matched to a gene. The CDR3 DNA is TGTGCCAGCAGTTTGGGGGGACAGGGGGCTCAAGAGACCCAGTACTTC. It specifies CASSLGGQGAQETQYF.

The CDR3 is CASSFESSYNEQFF. In DNA, the CDR3 is TGTGCCAGCAGTTTCGAAAGCTCCTACAATGAGCAGTTCTTC. The J gene is TRBJ2-1, the V gene TRBV27; no firm D call. Germline CDR1 and CDR2: MNHEY and SMNVEV (reference sequence). V was cut by 3 bases and J by 0 bases, with 6 bases left in between. The CDR3 is made up of 14 amino acids.

The chain carries TRBV27 and TRBJ2-3, with D possibly TRBD1 on 6 matching bases. This CDR3 is built from 16 residues. Germline CDR1 MNHEY, CDR2 SMNVEV (reference sequence). V was pared by 2 bases and J by 4 bases, with 16 bases between. In DNA, the CDR3 is TGTGCCAGCAGTTTAAGGGACACCTATAAACCAGATACGCAGTATTTT. It is translated as CASSLRDTYKPDTQYF.

The rearrangement uses TRBV10-2 and TRBJ2-7; 7 bases agree with TRBD1. Looked up from germline, CDR1 is WSHSY and CDR2 is SAAADI. The CDR3 extends over 14 amino acids. The V and J ends lost 3 bases and 5 bases, in that order; junction bases with no gene match: 7. CDR3 DNA: TGCGCCAGCAGTGATCGACAGGGTTCCGACGAGCAGTACTTC. It codes for CASSDRQGSDEQYF.

The chain combines TRBV7-9 with TRBJ2-7; no clear D gene. The CDR3 is 15 amino acids. Trimming took 1 base from V and 3 from J, leaving 13 bases between them. Per the germline V gene, CDR1 is SEHNR and CDR2 is FQNEAQ (reference sequence). The DNA for the CDR3 is TGTGCCAGCAGCTTAGACGTGCAGGCGCTCTACGAGCAGTACTTC. Its translation is CASSLDVQALYEQYF.

This chain uses TRBV10-2 with TRBJ2-2; D possibly corresponds to TRBD1 (5 bases). CDR1 and CDR2 (germline): WSHSY, SAAADI. There are 13 residues in the CDR3. Trimming took 11 bases from V and 3 from J, leaving 13 bases between them. The CDR3 loop reads CACQGYHTGELFF. The CDR3 nucleotides are TGCGCCTGCCAGGGTTACCACACCGGGGAGCTGTTTTTT.

CDR3 protein: CASSLDRIYGYTF. CDR3 DNA sequence: TGTGCCAGCAGCTTAGACAGAATCTATGGCTACACCTTC. V gene TRBV7-2 combines with J gene TRBJ1-2; no clear D. Germline assignment: CDR1 SGHTA and CDR2 FQGNSA. The CDR3 length is 13 residues. V dropped 1 base and J dropped 4 bases, with 7 bases sitting between them.

CDR3 sequence (DNA): TGTGCCAGCAGCTTATTAAGTACCGGGAACACTGAAGCTTTCTTT. Its translation: CASSLLSTGNTEAFF. This rearrangement joins TRBV7-6 to TRBJ1-1; D is uncertain. Trimming cost V 2 bases and J 1 base, with 11 bases left between them. This CDR3 has 15 residues. CDR1 and CDR2 (germline): SGHVS, FNYEAQ.

V gene TRBV6-5 combines with J gene TRBJ2-2; 11 bases match TRBD2. Germline V lookup: CDR1 MNHEY, CDR2 SVGAGI. The CDR3 consists of 15 residues. With 4 bases clipped from V and 6 bases from J, the junction kept 4 bases outside the gene matches. The CDR3 DNA reads as TGTGCCAGCAGTTCACTAGCGGGAGCGGCCGGGGAGCTGTTTTTT. Encoded protein: CASSSLAGAAGELFF.

This chain links TRBV4-1 with TRBJ2-1; D gene ambiguous. This CDR3 has 16 amino acids. Germline CDR1 is MGHRA and CDR2 is YSYEKL. Trimming stripped 5 bases from V and 2 bases from J, with 16 bases between. For the CDR3, the DNA is TGCGCCAGCAGCTTCATGGGTTCCCGTACCTACAATGAGCAGTTCTTC. Its protein product is CASSFMGSRTYNEQFF.

This clone is deemed hyperexpanded. CDR3 nucleotides: TGTGCCAGCACAGAACCTGGGTATGGCTACACCTTC. It codes for CASTEPGYGYTF. J is TRBJ1-2 and V is TRBV14; D uncertain. V shed 7 bases and J shed 5 bases, with 11 bases lying between them. The CDR3 has 12 residues. Germline V gene sequence: CDR1 SGHDN, CDR2 FVKESK. The variable domain in full, completed from reference TRBV14 and TRBJ1-2, reads EAGVTQFPSHSVIEKGQTVTLRCDPISGHDNLYWYRRVMGKEIKFLLHFVKESKQDESGMPNNRFLAERTGGTYSTLKVQPAELEDSGVYFCASTEPGYGYTFGSGTRLTVV.

V is TRBV7-2 and J is TRBJ2-1; D may be TRBD2 (5 bases). The V end lost 3 bases, the J end lost 6 bases, and 9 bases lay between the germline ends. CDR3 length: 13 amino acids. Germline values: CDR1 SGHTA, CDR2 FQGNSA. CDR3 nucleotides: TGTGCCAGCAGCTTTGAACTAGTCAATGAGCAGTTCTTC. Protein: CASSFELVNEQFF.

This chain uses TRBV19 with TRBJ1-5; 10 bases map to TRBD1. The CDR3 extends over 15 amino acids. Losses at the gene ends were 5 bases for V and 3 bases for J; bases not matched to a gene: 4. Germline V gene sequence: CDR1 LNHDA, CDR2 SQIVND (reference sequence). The CDR3 loop reads CASSSGQGYNQPQHF. Written as DNA, the CDR3 is TGTGCCAGTAGTTCGGGACAGGGGTACAATCAGCCCCAGCATTTT.